This TCR beta chain comes out of a study of Tregs in tolerant kidney transplant recipients. Profiling relied on immunoSEQ multiplex PCR, and the TCRdb table lists in-frame clones only, not all of them. The sample records about 64,000 clones, 70% to 90% being singletons. CDR3 length: 13 residues. Trimming took 7 bases from V and 3 from J, leaving 13 bases between them. Study-wide results and caveats: Expanding Tregs on activated donor B cells appeared to best identify donor-specific TCRbeta clones. Findings come from small patient numbers and require larger validation. Biological reproducibility was not directly addressed in this study.

On this clone itself: Its cognate antigen is unknown.

Recipients received nonmyeloablative bone marrow transplants from related graft donors, with transient mixed chimerism. CD4+CD25+CD127- Tregs, CD4+CD25- non-Tregs, CD4 and CD8 cells were sorted. The source is a human patient who received a combined kidney and bone marrow transplant. A share of the T cells may be of graft donor origin. The input for sequencing was CD4+ T cells from blood (PBMCs), taken 6 months after the transplant. V and J are TRBV5-3 and TRBJ1-2; the D gene is possibly TRBD1 (6 bases). TRBV5-3 has ORF status, its function being uncertain. The CDR3, as DNA: TGTGCCAGAGTAGGCGCAGGGGACTATGGCTACACCTTC. This codes for CARVGAGDYGYTF.